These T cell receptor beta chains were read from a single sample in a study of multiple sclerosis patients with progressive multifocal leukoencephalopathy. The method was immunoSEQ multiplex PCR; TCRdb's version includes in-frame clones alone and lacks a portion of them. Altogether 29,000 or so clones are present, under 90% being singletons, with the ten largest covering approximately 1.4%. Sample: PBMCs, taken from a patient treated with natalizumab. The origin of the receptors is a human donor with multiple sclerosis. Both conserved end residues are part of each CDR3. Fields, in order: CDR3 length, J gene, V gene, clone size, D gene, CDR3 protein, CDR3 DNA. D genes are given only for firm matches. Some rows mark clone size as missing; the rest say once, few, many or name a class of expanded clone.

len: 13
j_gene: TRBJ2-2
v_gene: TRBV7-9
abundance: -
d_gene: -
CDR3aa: CASTWGVTGELFF
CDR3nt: TGTGCCAGCACCTGGGGGGTCACCGGGGAGCTGTTTTTT

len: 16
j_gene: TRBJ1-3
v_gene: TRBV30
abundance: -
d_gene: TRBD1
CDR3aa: CAWNIRGQGLWHTIYF
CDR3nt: TGTGCCTGGAATATCCGGGGACAGGGGCTTTGGCACACCATATATTTT

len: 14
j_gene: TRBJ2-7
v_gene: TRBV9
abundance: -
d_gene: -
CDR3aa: CASSVRDGPYEQYF
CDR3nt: TGTGCCAGCAGCGTCCGGGACGGACCCTACGAGCAGTACTTC

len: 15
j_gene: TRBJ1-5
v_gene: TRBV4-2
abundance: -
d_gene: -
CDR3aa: CASSQVEAVNQPQHF
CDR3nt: TGTGCCAGCAGCCAAGTGGAGGCCGTAAATCAGCCCCAGCATTTT

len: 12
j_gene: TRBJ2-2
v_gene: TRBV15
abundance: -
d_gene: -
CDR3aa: CATSRGTGELFF
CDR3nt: TGTGCCACCAGCAGAGGCACCGGGGAGCTGTTTTTT

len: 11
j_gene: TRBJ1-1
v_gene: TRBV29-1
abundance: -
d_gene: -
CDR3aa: CSVGHRLEAFF
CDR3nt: TGCAGCGTTGGGCACCGCCTTGAAGCTTTCTTT

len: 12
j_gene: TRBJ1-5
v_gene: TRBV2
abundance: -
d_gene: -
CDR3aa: CASGGGVQPQHF
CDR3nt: TGTGCCAGCGGTGGAGGGGTCCAGCCCCAGCATTTT

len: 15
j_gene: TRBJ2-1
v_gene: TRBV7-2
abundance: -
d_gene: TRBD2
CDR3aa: CASGIAGGPYNEQFF
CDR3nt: TGTGCCAGCGGTATAGCGGGAGGGCCCTACAATGAGCAGTTCTTC

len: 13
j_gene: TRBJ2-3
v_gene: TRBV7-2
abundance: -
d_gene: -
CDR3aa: CASSRGTLDTQYF
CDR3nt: TGTGCCAGCAGCCGCGGGACTTTAGATACGCAGTATTTT

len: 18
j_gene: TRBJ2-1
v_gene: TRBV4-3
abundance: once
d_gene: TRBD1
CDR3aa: CASSQKGAGTPFSAEQFF
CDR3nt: TGCGCCAGCAGCCAGAAGGGGGCCGGGACCCCCTTCTCCGCTGAGCAGTTCTTC

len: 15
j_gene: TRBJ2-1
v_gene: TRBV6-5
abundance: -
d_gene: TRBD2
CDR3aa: CASSWTSGSTNEQFF
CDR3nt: TGTGCCAGCAGCTGGACTAGCGGGAGTACAAATGAGCAGTTCTTC

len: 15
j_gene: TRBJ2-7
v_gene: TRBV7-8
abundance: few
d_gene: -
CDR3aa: CASSPWGRNSYEQYF
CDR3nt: TGTGCCAGCAGCCCCTGGGGGCGGAACTCCTACGAGCAGTACTTC

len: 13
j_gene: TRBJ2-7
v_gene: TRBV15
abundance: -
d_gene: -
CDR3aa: CATSKSEGSEQYF
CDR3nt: TGTGCCACCAGCAAATCCGAGGGAAGCGAGCAGTACTTC

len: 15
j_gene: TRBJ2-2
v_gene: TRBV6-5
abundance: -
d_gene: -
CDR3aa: CASSYPAGPTGELFF
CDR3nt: TGTGCCAGCAGTTACCCAGCAGGGCCCACCGGGGAGCTGTTTTTT

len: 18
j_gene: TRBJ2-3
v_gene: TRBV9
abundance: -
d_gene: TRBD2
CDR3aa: CASSVATGGTRTTDTQYF
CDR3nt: TGTGCCAGCAGCGTAGCTACGGGGGGAACTAGAACAACAGATACGCAGTATTTT

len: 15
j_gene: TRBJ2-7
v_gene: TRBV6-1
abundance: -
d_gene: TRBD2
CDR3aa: CASSATSGRSYEQYF
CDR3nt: TGTGCCAGCAGTGCCACTAGCGGGAGGTCGTACGAGCAGTACTTC

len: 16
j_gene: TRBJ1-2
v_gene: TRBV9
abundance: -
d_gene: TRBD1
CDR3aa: CASSVALGQGSYGYTF
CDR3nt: TGTGCCAGCAGCGTAGCGTTGGGACAGGGGTCCTATGGCTACACCTTC

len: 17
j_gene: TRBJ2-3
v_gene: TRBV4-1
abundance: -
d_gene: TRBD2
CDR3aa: CASSQGSSGSWSDTQYF
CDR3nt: TGCGCCAGCAGCCAAGGTTCTAGCGGGAGCTGGTCAGATACGCAGTATTTT

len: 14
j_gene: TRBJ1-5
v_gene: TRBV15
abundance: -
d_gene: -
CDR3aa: CATSPGGRDQPQHF
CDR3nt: TGTGCCACCAGCCCTGGGGGTAGGGATCAGCCCCAGCATTTT

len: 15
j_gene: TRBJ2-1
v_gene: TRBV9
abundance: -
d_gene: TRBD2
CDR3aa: CASSAQASGRFEQFF
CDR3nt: TGTGCCAGCAGCGCTCAGGCTAGCGGGAGGTTTGAGCAGTTCTTC

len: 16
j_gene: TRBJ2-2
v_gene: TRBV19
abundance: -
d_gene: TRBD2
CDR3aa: CASSMKAPAGAGELFF
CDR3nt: TGTGCCAGTAGTATGAAGGCCCCTGCGGGAGCCGGGGAGCTGTTTTTT

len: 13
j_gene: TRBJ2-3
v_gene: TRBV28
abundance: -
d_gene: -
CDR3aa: CASSFPEWDTQYF
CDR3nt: TGTGCCAGCAGTTTCCCGGAGTGGGATACGCAGTATTTT

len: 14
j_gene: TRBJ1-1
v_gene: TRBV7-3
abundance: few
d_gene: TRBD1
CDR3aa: CASSTSGGVTEAFF
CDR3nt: TGTGCCAGCAGCACCTCAGGGGGGGTCACTGAAGCTTTCTTT

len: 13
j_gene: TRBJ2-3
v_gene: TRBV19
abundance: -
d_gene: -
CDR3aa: CASTGAGADTQYF
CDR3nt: TGTGCCAGTACAGGGGCAGGCGCAGATACGCAGTATTTT

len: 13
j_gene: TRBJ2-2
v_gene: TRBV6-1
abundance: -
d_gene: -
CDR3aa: CASVWAGTGELFF
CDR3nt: TGTGCCAGCGTCTGGGCCGGCACCGGGGAGCTGTTTTTT

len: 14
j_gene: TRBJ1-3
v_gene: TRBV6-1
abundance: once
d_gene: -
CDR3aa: CASSPLGSGNTIYF
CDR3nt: TGTGCCAGCAGTCCCCTGGGCTCTGGAAACACCATATATTTT

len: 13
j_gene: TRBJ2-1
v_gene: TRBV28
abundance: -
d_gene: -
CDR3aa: CASRVSWAGGGFF
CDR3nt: TGTGCCAGCAGAGTCTCGTGGGCGGGCGGTGGGTTCTTC

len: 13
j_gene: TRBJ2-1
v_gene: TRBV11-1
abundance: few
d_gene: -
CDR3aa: CASSLWYPNEQFF
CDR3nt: TGTGCCAGCAGCTTGTGGTACCCCAATGAGCAGTTCTTC

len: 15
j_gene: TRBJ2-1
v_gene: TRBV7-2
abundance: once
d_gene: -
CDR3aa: CASRLTASGYNEQFF
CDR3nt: TGTGCCAGCAGACTTACCGCCAGCGGCTACAATGAGCAGTTCTTC

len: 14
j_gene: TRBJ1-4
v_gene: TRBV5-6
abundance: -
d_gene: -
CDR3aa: CASSRDSTNEKLFF
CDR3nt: TGTGCCAGCAGCCGTGACTCAACTAATGAAAAACTGTTTTTT

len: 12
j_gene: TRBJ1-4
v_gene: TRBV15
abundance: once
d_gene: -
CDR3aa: CATSESNEKLFF
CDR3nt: TGTGCCACCAGTGAGTCTAATGAAAAACTGTTTTTT

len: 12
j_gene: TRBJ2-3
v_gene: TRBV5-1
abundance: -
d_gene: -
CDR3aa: CASSLGVDTQYF
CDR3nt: TGCGCCAGCAGCTTGGGCGTAGATACGCAGTATTTT

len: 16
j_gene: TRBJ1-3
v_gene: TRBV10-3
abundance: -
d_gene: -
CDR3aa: CAISGASGKAGNTIYF
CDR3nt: TGTGCCATCAGTGGCGCGTCTGGGAAAGCTGGAAACACCATATATTTT

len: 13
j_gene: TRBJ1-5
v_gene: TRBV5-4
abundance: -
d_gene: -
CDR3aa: CASSFDSNQPQHF
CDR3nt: TGTGCCAGCAGTTTTGACAGCAATCAGCCCCAGCATTTT

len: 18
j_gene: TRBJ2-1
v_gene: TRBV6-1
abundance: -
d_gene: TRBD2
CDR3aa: CASSEFSLKREHYNEQFF
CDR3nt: TGTGCCAGCAGTGAATTTTCCCTCAAGCGGGAACATTACAATGAGCAGTTCTTC

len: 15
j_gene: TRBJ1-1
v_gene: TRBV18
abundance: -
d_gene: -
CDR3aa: CASLRGSRDHTEAFF
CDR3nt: TGTGCCAGCCTTAGGGGCAGTCGGGATCACACTGAAGCTTTCTTT

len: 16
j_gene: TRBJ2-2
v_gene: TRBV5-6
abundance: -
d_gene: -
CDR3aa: CASSRASGHFTGELFF
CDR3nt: TGTGCCAGCAGCCGGGCTTCGGGCCACTTCACCGGGGAGCTGTTTTTT

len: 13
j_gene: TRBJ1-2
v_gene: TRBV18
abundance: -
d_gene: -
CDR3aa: CASSSDVNYGYTF
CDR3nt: TGTGCCAGCTCATCAGACGTGAACTATGGCTACACCTTC

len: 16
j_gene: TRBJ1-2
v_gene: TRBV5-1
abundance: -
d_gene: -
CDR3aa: CASSLGFGPSDYGYTF
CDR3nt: TGCGCCAGCAGCTTGGGTTTCGGTCCGTCAGACTATGGCTACACCTTC

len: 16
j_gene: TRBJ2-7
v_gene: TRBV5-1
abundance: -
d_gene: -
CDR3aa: CASSSTGGGASYEQYF
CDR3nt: TGCGCCAGCAGCTCCACCGGGGGCGGAGCCTCCTACGAGCAGTACTTC

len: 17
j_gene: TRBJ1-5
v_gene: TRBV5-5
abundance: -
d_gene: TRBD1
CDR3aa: CASSLIPGQGARQPQHF
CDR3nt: TGTGCCAGCAGCTTGATACCGGGACAGGGGGCCCGTCAGCCCCAGCATTTT

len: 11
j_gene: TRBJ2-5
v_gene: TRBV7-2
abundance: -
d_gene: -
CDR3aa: CASTSGETQYF
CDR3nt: TGTGCCAGCACCAGCGGGGAGACCCAGTACTTC

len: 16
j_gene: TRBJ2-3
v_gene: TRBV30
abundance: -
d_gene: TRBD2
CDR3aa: CAWTPRASGRTDTQYF
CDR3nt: TGTGCCTGGACCCCACGGGCTAGCGGCCGCACAGATACGCAGTATTTT

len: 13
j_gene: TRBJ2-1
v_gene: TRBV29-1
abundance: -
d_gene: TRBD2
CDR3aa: CSVSGRAYNEQFF
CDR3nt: TGCAGCGTGAGCGGGAGGGCCTACAATGAGCAGTTCTTC

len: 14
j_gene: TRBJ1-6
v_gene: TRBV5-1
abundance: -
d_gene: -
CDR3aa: CASSLKDRNSPLHF
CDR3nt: TGCGCCAGCAGCTTGAAGGACAGAAATTCACCCCTCCACTTT

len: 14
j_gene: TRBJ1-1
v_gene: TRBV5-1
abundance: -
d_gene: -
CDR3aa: CASSLRAPNTEAFF
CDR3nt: TGCGCCAGCAGCTTGAGAGCTCCGAACACTGAAGCTTTCTTT

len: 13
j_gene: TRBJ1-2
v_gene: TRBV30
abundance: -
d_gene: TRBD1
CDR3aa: CAWSVSDRNLYTF
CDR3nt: TGTGCCTGGAGTGTATCGGACAGGAATCTCTACACCTTC

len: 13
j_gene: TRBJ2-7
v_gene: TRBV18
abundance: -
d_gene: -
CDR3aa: CASSDTDSYEQYF
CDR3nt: TGTGCCAGCTCGGACACCGACTCCTACGAGCAGTACTTC

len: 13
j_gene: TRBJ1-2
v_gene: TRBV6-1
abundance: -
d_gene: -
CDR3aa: CASSDQGVYGYTF
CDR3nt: TGTGCCAGCAGTGATCAAGGGGTCTATGGCTACACCTTC

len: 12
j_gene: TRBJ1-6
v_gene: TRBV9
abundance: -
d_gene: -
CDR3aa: CASSADRFPLHF
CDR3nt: TGTGCCAGCAGCGCAGACAGATTTCCCCTCCACTTT

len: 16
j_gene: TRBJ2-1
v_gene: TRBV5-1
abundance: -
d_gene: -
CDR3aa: CASARGWEAIGNEQFF
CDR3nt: TGCGCCAGTGCTAGAGGGTGGGAGGCGATAGGCAATGAGCAGTTCTTC

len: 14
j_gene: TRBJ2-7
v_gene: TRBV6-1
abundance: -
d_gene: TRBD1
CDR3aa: CASSDQGASDEQYF
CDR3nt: TGTGCCAGCAGTGATCAGGGGGCGTCCGACGAGCAGTACTTC

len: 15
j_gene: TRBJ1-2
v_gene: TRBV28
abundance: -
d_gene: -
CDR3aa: CASTRRGGANYGYTF
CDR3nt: TGTGCCAGCACCCGTAGGGGGGGAGCTAACTATGGCTACACCTTC

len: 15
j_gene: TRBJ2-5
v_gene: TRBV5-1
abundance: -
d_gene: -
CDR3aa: CASSLGVADQETQYF
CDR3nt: TGCGCCAGCAGCTTGGGGGTAGCGGACCAAGAGACCCAGTACTTC

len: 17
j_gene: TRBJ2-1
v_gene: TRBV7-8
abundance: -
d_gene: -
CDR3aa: CASSLAQGRDSVYEQFF
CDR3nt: TGTGCCAGCAGCTTAGCCCAAGGGCGGGATTCGGTCTATGAGCAGTTCTTC